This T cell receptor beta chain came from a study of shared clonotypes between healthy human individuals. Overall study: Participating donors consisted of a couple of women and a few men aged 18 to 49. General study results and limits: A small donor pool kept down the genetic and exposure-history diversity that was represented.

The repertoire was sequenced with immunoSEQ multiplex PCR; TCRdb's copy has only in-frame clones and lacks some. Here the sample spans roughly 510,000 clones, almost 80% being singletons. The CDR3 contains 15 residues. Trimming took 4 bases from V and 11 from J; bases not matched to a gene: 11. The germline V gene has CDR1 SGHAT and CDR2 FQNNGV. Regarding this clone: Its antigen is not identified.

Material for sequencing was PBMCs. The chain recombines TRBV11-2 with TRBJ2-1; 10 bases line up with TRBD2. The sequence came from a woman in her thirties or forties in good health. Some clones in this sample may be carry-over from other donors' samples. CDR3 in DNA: TGTGCCAGCAGCTCTTCTAGCGGGAGCGAAAGGCAGCAGTTCTTC. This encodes CASSSSSGSERQQFF. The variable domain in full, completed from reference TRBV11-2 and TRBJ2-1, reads EAGVAQSPRYKIIEKRQSVAFWCNPISGHATLYWYQQILGQGPKLLIQFQNNGVVDDSQLPKDRFSAERLKGVDSTLKIQPAKLEDSAVYLCASSSSSGSERQQFFGPGTRLTVL.